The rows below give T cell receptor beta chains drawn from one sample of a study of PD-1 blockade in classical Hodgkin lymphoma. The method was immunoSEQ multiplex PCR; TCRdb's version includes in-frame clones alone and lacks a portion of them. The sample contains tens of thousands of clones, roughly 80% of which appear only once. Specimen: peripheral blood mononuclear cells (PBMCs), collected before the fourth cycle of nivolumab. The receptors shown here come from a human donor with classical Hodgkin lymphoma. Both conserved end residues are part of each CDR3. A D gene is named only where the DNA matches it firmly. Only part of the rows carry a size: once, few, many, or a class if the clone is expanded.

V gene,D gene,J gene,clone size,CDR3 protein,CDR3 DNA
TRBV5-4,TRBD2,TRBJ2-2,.,CASSSGTNFNTGELFF,TGTGCCAGCAGCTCCGGGACTAACTTTAACACCGGGGAGCTGTTTTTT
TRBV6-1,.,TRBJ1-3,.,CASSEPHRGAGNTIYF,TGTGCCAGCAGTGAACCCCATCGAGGGGCTGGAAACACCATATATTTT
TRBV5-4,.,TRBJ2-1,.,CASSAPGTPNEQFF,TGTGCCAGCAGCGCGCCCGGGACACCTAATGAGCAGTTCTTC
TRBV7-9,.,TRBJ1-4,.,CASSPNTLEKLFF,TGTGCCAGCAGCCCAAACACGCTCGAAAAACTGTTTTTT
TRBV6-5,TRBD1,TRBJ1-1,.,CASSSPGQGATEAFF,TGTGCCAGCAGTTCACCGGGACAGGGGGCCACTGAAGCTTTCTTT
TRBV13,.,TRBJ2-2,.,CASSLLTSRTGELFF,TGTGCCAGCAGCTTATTGACCAGCCGGACCGGGGAGCTGTTTTTT
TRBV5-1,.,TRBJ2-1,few,CASSRTPPSNEQFF,TGCGCCAGCAGCCGGACTCCCCCCTCCAATGAGCAGTTCTTC
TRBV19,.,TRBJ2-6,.,CASSPPGQSGANVLTF,TGTGCCAGTAGTCCCCCGGGACAATCTGGGGCCAACGTCCTGACTTTC
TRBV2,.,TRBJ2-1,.,CASSVDRNEQFF,TGTGCCAGCAGTGTAGACAGAAATGAGCAGTTCTTC
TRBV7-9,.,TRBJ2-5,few,CASTQRIVETQYF,TGTGCCAGCACCCAAAGGATCGTGGAGACCCAGTACTTC
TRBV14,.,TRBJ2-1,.,CASSQGGARYNEQFF,TGTGCCAGCAGCCAAGGGGGGGCCAGATACAATGAGCAGTTCTTC
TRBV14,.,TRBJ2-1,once,CASSQEGDSLSDEQFF,TGTGCCAGCAGCCAAGAAGGTGACAGTCTTAGCGATGAGCAGTTCTTC
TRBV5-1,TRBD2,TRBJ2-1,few,CASSPGTSGGAPSSYNEQFF,TGCGCCAGCAGCCCAGGGACTAGCGGGGGGGCCCCGAGCTCCTACAATGAGCAGTTCTTC
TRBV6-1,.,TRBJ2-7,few,CASSERATYEQYF,TGTGCCAGCAGTGAAAGGGCCACCTACGAGCAGTACTTC
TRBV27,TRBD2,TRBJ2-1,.,CASSLRSSGRRASRIQSGNEQFF,TGTGCCAGCAGTTTACGGTCTAGCGGGAGAAGAGCCTCGCGAATTCAGTCGGGGAATGAGCAGTTCTTC
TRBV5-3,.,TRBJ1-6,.,CARSGTNRESPLHF,TGTGCCAGAAGCGGAACAAACAGGGAATCACCCCTCCACTTT
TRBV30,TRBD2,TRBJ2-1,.,CAWSRLAGGSKVSYNEQFF,TGTGCCTGGAGCAGGCTAGCGGGAGGATCTAAAGTTTCCTACAATGAGCAGTTCTTC
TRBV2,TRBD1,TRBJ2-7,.,CASSEAGKGTGAYEQYF,TGTGCCAGCAGTGAAGCCGGAAAGGGGACAGGGGCCTACGAGCAGTACTTC
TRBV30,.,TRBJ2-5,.,CAWSVGETQYF,TGTGCCTGGAGTGTAGGAGAGACCCAGTACTTC
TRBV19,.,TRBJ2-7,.,CASSRTVSYEQYF,TGTGCCAGTAGTAGGACAGTCTCCTACGAGCAGTACTTC
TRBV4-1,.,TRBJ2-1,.,CASNREGGRNEQFF,TGCGCCAGCAACCGAGAGGGGGGCAGGAATGAGCAGTTCTTC
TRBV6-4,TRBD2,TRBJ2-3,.,CASSAGLADTDTQYF,TGTGCCAGCAGTGCGGGACTAGCTGACACAGATACGCAGTATTTT
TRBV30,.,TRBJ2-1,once,CAWSVGRGTYNEQFF,TGTGCCTGGAGTGTGGGCAGGGGAACCTACAATGAGCAGTTCTTC
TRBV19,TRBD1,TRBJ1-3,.,CASRGYRGPHSGNTIYF,TGTGCCAGTAGGGGGTACAGGGGCCCCCACTCTGGAAACACCATATATTTT